The 9 T cell receptor beta chains listed next were all sequenced from one sample in a study of OX40 agonist ivuxolimab in advanced cancers. Data came from immunoSEQ multiplex PCR; TCRdb stores just in-frame clones and leaves some out. The data show around 76,000 clones, more than 80% seen once. The starting material was CD4+ or CD8+ T cells sorted from blood, obtained in a trial of the OX40 agonist ivuxolimab. These receptors were taken from an adult with an advanced solid tumor such as melanoma, head and neck, liver or kidney cancer.

This chain connects TRBV10-3 to TRBJ2-7, with 9 bases identical to TRBD1. This CDR3 region has 16 residues. The ends lost 0 bases at V and 6 bases at J; junction bases unmatched: 9. The germline V gene encodes CDR1 ENHRY and CDR2 SYGVKD. The CDR3 coding sequence is TGTGCCATCAGTGAGTCGGTTACAGGGGGCATAGGCGAGCAGTACTTC. Encoded protein: CAISESVTGGIGEQYF.

The CDR3 DNA is TGCGCCAGCAGCCAAGATAGGGAGTCCTATAATTCACCCCTCCACTTT. It specifies CASSQDRESYNSPLHF. The chain combines TRBV4-1 with TRBJ1-6; no definite D call. CDR1 is MGHRA, CDR2 YSYEKL, per germline. V lost 0 bases and J lost 1, with 7 bases in between. The CDR3 totals 16 residues.

The V gene is TRBV14, the J gene TRBJ2-1, with D perhaps being TRBD1 or TRBD2 (7 bases each). The V end was cut by 2 bases, the J end by 3 bases, with 11 bases between. Germline values: CDR1 SGHDN, CDR2 FVKESK. CDR3 length: 15 residues. The CDR3 here is CASSQQGGGYNEQFF. In DNA, the CDR3 is TGTGCCAGCAGCCAACAGGGGGGGGGCTACAATGAGCAGTTCTTC.

This chain uses TRBV19 with TRBJ1-1, with D unresolved. The germline CDR1 and CDR2 sequences are LNHDA and SQIVND (reference sequence). The germline V and J ends were trimmed by 0 bases and 0 bases, with 14 bases remaining between them. This CDR3 spans 17 amino acids. The CDR3 reads CASSIERVLPMNTEAFF. In DNA form, the CDR3 reads TGTGCCAGTAGTATAGAAAGGGTCTTACCTATGAACACTGAAGCTTTCTTT.

The chain carries TRBV7-2 and TRBJ2-1, with 7 bases matching TRBD2. CDR3 size: 14 residues. J gave up 4 bases and V 5 bases, and 5 bases lay outside the gene matches. Germline V gene sequence: CDR1 SGHTA, CDR2 FQGNSA. The CDR3 loop reads CASSTQRGYNEQFF. CDR3 in DNA: TGTGCCAGCAGCACCCAGCGGGGATACAATGAGCAGTTCTTC.

This clone is a singleton in its sample. The chain employs TRBV13 and TRBJ1-4; TRBD1 matches 8 bases. The CDR3 length is 15 residues. From germline, CDR1 is PRHDT and CDR2 FYEKMQ (reference sequence). The trim removed 3 bases at V and 7 bases at J, leaving 7 bases unmatched. The CDR3 loop is CASSLKRTGIEKLFF. DNA for the CDR3: TGTGCCAGCAGCTTGAAGAGGACAGGGATTGAAAAACTGTTTTTT.

This clone appeared a single time. J is TRBJ2-3 and V is TRBV19, with D uncertain. V was pared by 4 bases and J by 0 bases, with 11 bases between. The CDR3 length is 15 residues. Germline CDR1 LNHDA, CDR2 SQIVND (reference sequence). The CDR3 DNA follows: TGTGCCAGTAGTAATAGGCCTTCTAGCACAGATACGCAGTATTTT. Its protein is CASSNRPSSTDTQYF. The full variable domain, in which reference TRBV19 and TRBJ2-3 provide the parts outside the CDR3, is DGGITQSPKYLFRKEGQNVTLSCEQNLNHDAMYWYRQDPGQGLRLIYYSQIVNDFQKGDIAEGYSVSREKKESFPLTVTSAQKNPTAFYLCASSNRPSSTDTQYFGPGTRLTVL.

The chain employs TRBV9 and TRBJ1-2; TRBD1 matches at 7 bases. With 3 bases clipped from V and 5 bases from J, the junction kept 13 bases outside the gene matches. Germline CDR1 is SGDLS and CDR2 is YYNGEE. This CDR3 region has 16 residues. The CDR3 DNA reads TGTGCCAGCAGCGGCGTCCGGGACAGACGCCCATATGGCTACACCTTC. It specifies CASSGVRDRRPYGYTF.

The chain couples TRBV15 to TRBJ1-1; D might be TRBD1 (5 bases). The CDR3 has 15 residues. Germline V CDR1 and CDR2: LNHNV, YYDKDF (reference sequence). The V end was cut by 0 bases, the J end by 4 bases, with 12 bases between. The CDR3 DNA sequence: TGTGCCACCAGCAGAGATAAGATTGGGGCCACTGAAGCTTTCTTT. Translating it yields CATSRDKIGATEAFF.